The rows below give T cell receptor beta chains drawn from one sample of a study of shared clonotypes between healthy human individuals. The repertoire was sequenced with immunoSEQ multiplex PCR; TCRdb's copy has only in-frame clones and lacks some. Of about 580,000 clones listed, 95% to 98% are singletons. The sample was naive CD8+ T cells sorted from blood. The receptors were sampled from a man aged 30-40 years in good health. The CDR3 runs from the conserved cysteine through the conserved F or W. A D gene is named only where the DNA matches it firmly. Size tells how often a clone was seen (once, few, many) or the class of an expanded clone, and some rows leave it out.

CDR3 length	V gene	clone size	D gene	J gene	CDR3 DNA	CDR3 protein
15	TRBV13	once	TRBD1	TRBJ1-1	TGTGCCAGCAGCGCGTCGGACAGGGAGAACACTGAAGCTTTCTTT	CASSASDRENTEAFF
15	TRBV14	.	TRBD1	TRBJ1-4	TGTGCCAGCAGCCCCGGGACAGAAAGTAATGAAAAACTGTTTTTT	CASSPGTESNEKLFF
15	TRBV7-2	.	TRBD2	TRBJ2-7	TGTGCCAGCAGCTTTCTGAGCGGGAGGGCCGGGGAGCAGTACTTC	CASSFLSGRAGEQYF
15	TRBV4-1	.	.	TRBJ2-7	TGCGCCAGCAGCCCCAGGGACAAGGCATCCTACGAGCAGTACTTC	CASSPRDKASYEQYF
20	TRBV19	.	TRBD2	TRBJ2-1	TGTGCCAGTAGTATAGACAGGACTAGCGGGACGGGTGGGGCCTACAATGAGCAGTTCTTC	CASSIDRTSGTGGAYNEQFF
14	TRBV7-9	.	.	TRBJ1-5	TGTGCCAGCAGCCCTTCAGATGGGCCTCAGCCCCAGCATTTT	CASSPSDGPQPQHF
17	TRBV29-1	.	TRBD2	TRBJ2-1	TGCAGCGTTGAGGGACTAGCGGGAGGCAACCGGTACAATGAGCAGTTCTTC	CSVEGLAGGNRYNEQFF
16	TRBV18	.	TRBD2	TRBJ2-1	TGTGCCAGCTCACAAGAACTAGCGGCAACCTACAATGAGCAGTTCTTC	CASSQELAATYNEQFF
12	TRBV7-6	.	TRBD1	TRBJ2-1	TGTGCCAGCAGCAGGACAGGTCACGAGCAGTTCTTC	CASSRTGHEQFF
15	TRBV7-2	.	.	TRBJ2-2	TGTGCCAGCAGCTTATGGGTAGTTGTTCACCTTGAGCTGTTTTTT	CASSLWVVVHLELFF
17	TRBV11-2	once	.	TRBJ2-3	TGTGCCAGCAGCCCCAGTTTCGGCTCTGTGTTAACAGATACGCAGTATTTT	CASSPSFGSVLTDTQYF
13	TRBV13	.	.	TRBJ1-2	TGTGCCAGCAGCTTAGTCAGGGCGTATGGCTACACCTTC	CASSLVRAYGYTF
14	TRBV14	.	TRBD1	TRBJ1-1	TGTGCCAGCAGCCTACGGGACAGCCTCCCGGGCGCTTTCTTT	CASSLRDSLPGAFF
19	TRBV4-1	.	TRBD2	TRBJ2-7	TGCGCCAGCAGCCAAGACGGTGGGACTAGCGGGAGCCTCTCCTACGAGCAGTACTTC	CASSQDGGTSGSLSYEQYF
12	TRBV25-1	.	.	TRBJ1-2	TGTGCCAGCAGCCTAGGGGCACATGGCTACACCTTC	CASSLGAHGYTF
14	TRBV7-2	.	.	TRBJ2-1	TGTGCCAGCAGCACTAGTCGGGTTGAGAGTGAGCAGTTCTTC	CASSTSRVESEQFF